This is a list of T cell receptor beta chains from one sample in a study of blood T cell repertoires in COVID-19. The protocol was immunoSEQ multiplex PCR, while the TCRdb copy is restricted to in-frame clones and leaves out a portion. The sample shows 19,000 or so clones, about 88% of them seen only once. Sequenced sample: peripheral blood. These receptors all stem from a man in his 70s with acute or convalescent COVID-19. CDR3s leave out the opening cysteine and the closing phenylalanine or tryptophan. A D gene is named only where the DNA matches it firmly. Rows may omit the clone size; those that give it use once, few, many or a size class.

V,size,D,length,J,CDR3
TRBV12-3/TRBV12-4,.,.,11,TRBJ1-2,ASSSGTEYGYT
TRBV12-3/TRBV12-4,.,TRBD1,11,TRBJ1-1,ASSSTGAPEAF
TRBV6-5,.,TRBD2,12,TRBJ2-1,ASPAGGGYNEQF
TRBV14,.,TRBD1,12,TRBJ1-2,ASSLGTGGYGYT
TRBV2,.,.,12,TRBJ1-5,ASSFQGNNQPQH
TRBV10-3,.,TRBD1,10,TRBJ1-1,AIRDRAAGAF
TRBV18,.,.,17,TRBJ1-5,ASSSLQTAGGYSNQPQH
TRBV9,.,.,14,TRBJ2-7,ASSVELGGSGYEQY
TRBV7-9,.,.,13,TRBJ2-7,ASSSRPGQIYEQY
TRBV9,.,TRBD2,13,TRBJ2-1,ASSVGASGENEQF
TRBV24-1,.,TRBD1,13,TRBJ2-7,ATSETGTGSYEQY
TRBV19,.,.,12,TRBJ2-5,ASSIGQVQETQY
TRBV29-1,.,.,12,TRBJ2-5,SVEWVGGQETQY
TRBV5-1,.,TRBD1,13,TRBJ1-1,ASSPGQGLGTEAF
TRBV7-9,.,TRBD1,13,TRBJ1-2,ASSPGTGSGYGYT
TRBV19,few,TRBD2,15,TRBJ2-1,ASSIEKGLAGAGEQF
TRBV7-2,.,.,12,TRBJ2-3,ASSLQGMGDTQY
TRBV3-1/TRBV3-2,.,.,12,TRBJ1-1,ASSKRGYYTEAF
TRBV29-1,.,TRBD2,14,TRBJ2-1,SVGSGGGSSYNEQF
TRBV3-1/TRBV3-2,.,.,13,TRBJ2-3,ASSRGVVGTDTQY
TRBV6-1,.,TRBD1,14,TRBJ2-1,ASSDVRDRAYNEQF
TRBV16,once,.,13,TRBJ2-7,ASSQWSAASYEQY
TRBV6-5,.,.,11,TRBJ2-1,ASLGGRYNEQF
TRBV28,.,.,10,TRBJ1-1,ASKEGAGEAF
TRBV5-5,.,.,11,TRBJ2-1,ASSVTLANEQF
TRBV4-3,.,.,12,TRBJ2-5,ASSPSWGLETQY
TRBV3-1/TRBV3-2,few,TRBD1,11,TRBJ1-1,ASSSTGGTEAF
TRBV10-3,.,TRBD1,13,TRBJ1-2,ANKQGAWGNYGYT
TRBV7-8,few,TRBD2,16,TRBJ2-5,ASSLGLAGLDDQETQY
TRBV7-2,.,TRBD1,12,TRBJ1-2,ASSFDRAGYGYT
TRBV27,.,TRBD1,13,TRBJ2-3,ASSPRTGRTDTQY
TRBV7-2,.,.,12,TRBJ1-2,ASSLDGGSYGYT
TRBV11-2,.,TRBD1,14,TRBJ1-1,ASSPQTQGARTEAF
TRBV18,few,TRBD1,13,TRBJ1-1,ASSPGDRIYTEAF
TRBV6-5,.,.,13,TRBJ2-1,ASSSWRDSYNEQF
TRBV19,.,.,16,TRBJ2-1,ASSTRRRSSTPYNEQF
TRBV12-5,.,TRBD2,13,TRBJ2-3,ASGLGAGIGDTQY
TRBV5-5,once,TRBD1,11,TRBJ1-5,ASSFQGGQPQH
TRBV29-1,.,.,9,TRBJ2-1,SVVQMDEQF
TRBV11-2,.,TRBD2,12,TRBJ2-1,ASASGSSYNEQF